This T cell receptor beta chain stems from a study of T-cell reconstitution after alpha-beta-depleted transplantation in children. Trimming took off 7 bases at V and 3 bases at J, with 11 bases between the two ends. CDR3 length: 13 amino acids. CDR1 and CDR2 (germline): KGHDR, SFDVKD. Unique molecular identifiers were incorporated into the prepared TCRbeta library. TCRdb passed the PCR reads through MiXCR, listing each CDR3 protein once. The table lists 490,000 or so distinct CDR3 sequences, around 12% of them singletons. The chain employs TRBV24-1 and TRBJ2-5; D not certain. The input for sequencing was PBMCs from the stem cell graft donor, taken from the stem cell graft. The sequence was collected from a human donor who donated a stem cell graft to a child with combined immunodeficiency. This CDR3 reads CATRGSAKETQYF. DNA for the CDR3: TGTGCCACCAGGGGGTCGGCTAAAGAGACCCAGTACTTC.